This paragraph covers one T cell receptor beta chain sequence. Antigen unknown. These data are taken from a study of T cells in localized non-small cell lung cancer. Study outcomes and limitations: Longer overall survival was linked to higher blood T cell density.

Using immunoSEQ multiplex PCR, the repertoire was profiled, and TCRdb retains in-frame clones only, with some absent. Among tens of thousands of clones listed, more than 65% were seen once. This CDR3 is 15 amino acids long. The V end lost 1 base, the J end lost 3 bases, and 13 bases lay between the germline ends. Germline CDR1 SGDLS, CDR2 YYNGEE. This TCR derives from a man aged 40-75 years with stage II lung adenocarcinoma. Specimen: PBMCs, collected before any cancer treatment. V and J are TRBV9 and TRBJ1-1; D is perhaps TRBD1 (5 bases). Written as DNA, the CDR3 is TGTGCCAGCAGCGTACTGGGGCGAGGGGACACTGAAGCTTTCTTT. Translated: CASSVLGRGDTEAFF.